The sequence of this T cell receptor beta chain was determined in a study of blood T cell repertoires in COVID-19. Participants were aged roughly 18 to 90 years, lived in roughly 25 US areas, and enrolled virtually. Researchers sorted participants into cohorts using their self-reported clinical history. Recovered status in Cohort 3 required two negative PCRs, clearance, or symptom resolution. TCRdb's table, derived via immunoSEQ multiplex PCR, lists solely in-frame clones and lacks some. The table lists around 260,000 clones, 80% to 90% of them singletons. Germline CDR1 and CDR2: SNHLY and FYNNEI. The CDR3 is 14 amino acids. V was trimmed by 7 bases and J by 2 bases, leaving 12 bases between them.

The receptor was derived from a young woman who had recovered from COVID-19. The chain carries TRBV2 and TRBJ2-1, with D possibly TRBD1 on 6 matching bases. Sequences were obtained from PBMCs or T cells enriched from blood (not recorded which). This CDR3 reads CASTPDRAYNEQFF. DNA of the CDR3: TGTGCCAGCACGCCGGACAGAGCCTACAATGAGCAGTTCTTC. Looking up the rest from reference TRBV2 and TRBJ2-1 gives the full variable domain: EPEVTQTPSHQVTQMGQEVILRCVPISNHLYFYWYRQILGQKVEFLVSFYNNEISEKSEIFDDQFSVERPDGSNFTLKIRSTKLEDSAMYFCASTPDRAYNEQFFGPGTRLTVL.